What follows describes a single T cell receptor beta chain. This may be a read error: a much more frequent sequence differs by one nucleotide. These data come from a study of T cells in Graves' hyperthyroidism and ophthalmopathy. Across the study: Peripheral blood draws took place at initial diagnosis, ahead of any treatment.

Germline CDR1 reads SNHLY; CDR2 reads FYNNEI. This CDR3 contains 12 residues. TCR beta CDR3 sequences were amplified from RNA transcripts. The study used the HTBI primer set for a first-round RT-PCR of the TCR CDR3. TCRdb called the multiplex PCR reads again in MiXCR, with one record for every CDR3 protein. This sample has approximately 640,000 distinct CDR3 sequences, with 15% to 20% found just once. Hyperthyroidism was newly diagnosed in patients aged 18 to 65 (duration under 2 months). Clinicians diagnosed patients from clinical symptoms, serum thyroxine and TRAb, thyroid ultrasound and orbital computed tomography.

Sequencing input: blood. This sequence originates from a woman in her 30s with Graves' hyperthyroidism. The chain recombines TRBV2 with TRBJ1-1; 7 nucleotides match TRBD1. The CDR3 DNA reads TGTGCCACCAGTCCAGGGGGGACTGAAGCTTCCTTT. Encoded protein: CATSPGGTEASF.